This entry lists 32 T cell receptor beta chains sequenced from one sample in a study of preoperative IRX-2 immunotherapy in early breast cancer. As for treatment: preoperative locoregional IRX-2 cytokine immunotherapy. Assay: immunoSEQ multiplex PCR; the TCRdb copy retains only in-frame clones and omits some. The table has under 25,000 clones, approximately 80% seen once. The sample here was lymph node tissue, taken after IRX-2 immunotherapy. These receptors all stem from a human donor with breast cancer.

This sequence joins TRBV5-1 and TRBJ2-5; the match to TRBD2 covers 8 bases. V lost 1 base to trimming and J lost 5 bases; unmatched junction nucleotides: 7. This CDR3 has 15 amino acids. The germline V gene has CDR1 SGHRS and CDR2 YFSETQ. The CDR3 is CASSLSSGGGETQYF. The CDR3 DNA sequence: TGCGCCAGCAGCTTGTCGAGCGGGGGCGGTGAGACCCAGTACTTC.

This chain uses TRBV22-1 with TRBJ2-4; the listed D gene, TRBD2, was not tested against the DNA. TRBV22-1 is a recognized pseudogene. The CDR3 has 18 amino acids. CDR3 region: CAISESTSGGVAKNIQYF. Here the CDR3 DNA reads TGTGCCATCAGTGAGTCGACTTCGGGGGGAGTGGCCAAAAACATTCAGTACTTC.

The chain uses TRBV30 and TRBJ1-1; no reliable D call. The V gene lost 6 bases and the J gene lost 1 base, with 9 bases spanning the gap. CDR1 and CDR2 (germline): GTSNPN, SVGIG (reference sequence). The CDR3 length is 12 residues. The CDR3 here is CACMQENTEAFF. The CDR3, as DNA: TGTGCCTGCATGCAGGAGAACACTGAAGCTTTCTTT.

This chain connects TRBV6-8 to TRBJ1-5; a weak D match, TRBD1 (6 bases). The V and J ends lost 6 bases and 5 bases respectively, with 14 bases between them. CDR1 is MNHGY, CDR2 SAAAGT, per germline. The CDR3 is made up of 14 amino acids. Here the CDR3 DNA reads TGTGCCAGCAGGATTCAGGGGTGGGATCAGCCCCAGCATTTT. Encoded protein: CASRIQGWDQPQHF.

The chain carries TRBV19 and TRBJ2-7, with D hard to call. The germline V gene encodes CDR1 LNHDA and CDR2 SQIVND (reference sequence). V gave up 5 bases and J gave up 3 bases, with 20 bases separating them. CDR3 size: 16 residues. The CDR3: CASSGVFGRRNYEQYF. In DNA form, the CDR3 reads TGTGCCAGTAGTGGGGTGTTTGGGCGAAGGAACTACGAGCAGTACTTC.

Here the CDR3 DNA reads TGTGCCAGCAGCCTGGACGGAGAGAATTTCTCTGGAAACACCATATATTTT. Amino acids: CASSLDGENFSGNTIYF. The genes are TRBV7-8 and TRBJ1-3, with D hard to call. V was pared by 5 bases and J by 0 bases, with 17 bases between. The CDR3 runs 17 residues. The germline V gene encodes CDR1 SGHVS and CDR2 FQNEAQ.

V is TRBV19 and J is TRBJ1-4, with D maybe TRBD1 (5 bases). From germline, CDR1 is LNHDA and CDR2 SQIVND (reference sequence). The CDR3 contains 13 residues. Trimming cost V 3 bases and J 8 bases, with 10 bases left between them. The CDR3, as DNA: TGTGCCAGTAGTATGCGGGGGGTCGAAAAACTGTTTTTT. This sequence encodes CASSMRGVEKLFF.

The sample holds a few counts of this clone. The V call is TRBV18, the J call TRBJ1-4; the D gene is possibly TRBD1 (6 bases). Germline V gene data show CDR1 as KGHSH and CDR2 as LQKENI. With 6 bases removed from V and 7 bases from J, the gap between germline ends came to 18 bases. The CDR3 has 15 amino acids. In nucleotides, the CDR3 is TGTGCCAGCTCCCCGACCCCAAGCAGGGGTGAAAAACTGTTTTTT. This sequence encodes CASSPTPSRGEKLFF.

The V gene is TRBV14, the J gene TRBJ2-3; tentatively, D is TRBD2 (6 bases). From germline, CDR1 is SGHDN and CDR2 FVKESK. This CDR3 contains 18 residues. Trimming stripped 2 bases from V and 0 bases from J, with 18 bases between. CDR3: CASSQYQGLYTSTDTQYF. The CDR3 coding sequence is TGTGCCAGCAGCCAATACCAGGGACTGTATACTAGCACAGATACGCAGTATTTT. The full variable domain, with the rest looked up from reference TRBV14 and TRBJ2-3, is EAGVTQFPSHSVIEKGQTVTLRCDPISGHDNLYWYRRVMGKEIKFLLHFVKESKQDESGMPNNRFLAERTGGTYSTLKVQPAELEDSGVYFCASSQYQGLYTSTDTQYFGPGTRLTVL.

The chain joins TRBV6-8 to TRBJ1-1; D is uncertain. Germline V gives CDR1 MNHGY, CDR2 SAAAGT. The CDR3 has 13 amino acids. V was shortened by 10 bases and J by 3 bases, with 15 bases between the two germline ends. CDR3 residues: CAINRDIDTEAFF. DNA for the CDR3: TGTGCCATCAATCGAGATATCGACACTGAAGCTTTCTTT.

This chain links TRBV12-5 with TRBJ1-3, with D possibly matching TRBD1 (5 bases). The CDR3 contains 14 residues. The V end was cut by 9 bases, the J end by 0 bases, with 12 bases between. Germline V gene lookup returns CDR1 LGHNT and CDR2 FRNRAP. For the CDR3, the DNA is TGTGCTAGCCGGGACGGATACTCTGGAAACACCATATATTTT. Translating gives CASRDGYSGNTIYF.

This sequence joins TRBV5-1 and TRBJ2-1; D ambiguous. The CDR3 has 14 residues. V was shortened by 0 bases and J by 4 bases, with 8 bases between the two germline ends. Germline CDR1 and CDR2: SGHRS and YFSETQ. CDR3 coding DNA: TGCGCCAGCAGCTTGGATGGGCAATACAATGAGCAGTTCTTC. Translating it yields CASSLDGQYNEQFF.

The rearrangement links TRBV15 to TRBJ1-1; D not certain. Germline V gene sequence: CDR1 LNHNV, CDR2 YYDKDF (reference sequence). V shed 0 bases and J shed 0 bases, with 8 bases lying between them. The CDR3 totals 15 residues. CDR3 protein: CATSRESSMNTEAFF. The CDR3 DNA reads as TGTGCCACCAGCAGAGAGAGCTCCATGAACACTGAAGCTTTCTTT.

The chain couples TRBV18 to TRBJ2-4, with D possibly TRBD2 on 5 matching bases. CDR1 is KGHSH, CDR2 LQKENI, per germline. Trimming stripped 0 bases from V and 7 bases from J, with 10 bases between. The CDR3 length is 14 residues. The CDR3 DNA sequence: TGTGCCAGCTCACCACCGGCGGGTGGCAACATTCAGTACTTC. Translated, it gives CASSPPAGGNIQYF.

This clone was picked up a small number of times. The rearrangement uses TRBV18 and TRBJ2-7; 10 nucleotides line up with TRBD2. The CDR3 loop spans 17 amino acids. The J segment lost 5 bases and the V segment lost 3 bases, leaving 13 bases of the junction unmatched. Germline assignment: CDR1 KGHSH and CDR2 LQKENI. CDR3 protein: CASSPRSKAGGPNEQYF. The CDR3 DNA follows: TGTGCCAGCTCACCGCGGAGTAAAGCGGGAGGGCCGAACGAGCAGTACTTC.

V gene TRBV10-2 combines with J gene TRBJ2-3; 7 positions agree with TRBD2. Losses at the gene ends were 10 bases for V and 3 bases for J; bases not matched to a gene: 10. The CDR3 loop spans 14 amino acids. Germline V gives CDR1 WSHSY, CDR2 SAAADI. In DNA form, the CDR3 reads TGCGCCACCTTATTCAGACTAGCTACAGATACGCAGTATTTT. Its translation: CATLFRLATDTQYF.

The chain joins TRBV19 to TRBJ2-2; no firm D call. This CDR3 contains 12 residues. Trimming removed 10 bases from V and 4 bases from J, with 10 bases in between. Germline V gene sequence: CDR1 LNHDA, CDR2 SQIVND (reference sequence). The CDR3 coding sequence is TGTGCCACTTGGGATCGCACCGGGGAGCTGTTTTTT. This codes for CATWDRTGELFF.

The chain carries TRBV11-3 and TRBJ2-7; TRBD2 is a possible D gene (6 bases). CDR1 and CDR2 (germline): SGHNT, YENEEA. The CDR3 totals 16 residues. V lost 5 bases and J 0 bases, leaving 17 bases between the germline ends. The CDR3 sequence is CASSHPWRGPSYEQYF. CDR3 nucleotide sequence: TGTGCCAGCAGCCACCCCTGGCGGGGTCCCTCCTACGAGCAGTACTTC.

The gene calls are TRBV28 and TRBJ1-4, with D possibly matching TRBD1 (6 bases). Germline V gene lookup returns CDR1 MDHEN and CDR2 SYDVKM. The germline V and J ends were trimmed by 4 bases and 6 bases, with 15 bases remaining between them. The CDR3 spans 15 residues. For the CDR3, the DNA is TGTGCCAGCAGTTCCCCCTCAGGGGAACATGAAAAACTGTTTTTT. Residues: CASSSPSGEHEKLFF.

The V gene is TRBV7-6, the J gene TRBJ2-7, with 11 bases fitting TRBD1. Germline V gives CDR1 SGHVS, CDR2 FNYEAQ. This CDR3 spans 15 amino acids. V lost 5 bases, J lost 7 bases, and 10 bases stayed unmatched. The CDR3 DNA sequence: TGTGCCAGCAGCCTAGGACAGGGGGCAGCGGGGGAGCAGTACTTC. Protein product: CASSLGQGAAGEQYF.

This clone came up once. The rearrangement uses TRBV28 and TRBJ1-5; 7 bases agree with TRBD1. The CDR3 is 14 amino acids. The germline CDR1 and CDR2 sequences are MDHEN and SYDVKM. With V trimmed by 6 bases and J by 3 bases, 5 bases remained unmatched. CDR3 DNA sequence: TGTGCCAGCAGCTCAGGGGGTCTCAATCAGCCCCAGCATTTT. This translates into CASSSGGLNQPQHF.

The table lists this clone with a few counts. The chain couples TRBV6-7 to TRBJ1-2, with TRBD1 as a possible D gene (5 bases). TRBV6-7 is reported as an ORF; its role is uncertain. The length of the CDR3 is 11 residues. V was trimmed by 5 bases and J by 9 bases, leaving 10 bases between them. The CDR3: CASSEQARYTF. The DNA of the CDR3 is TGTGCCAGCAGTGAACAGGCTCGCTACACCTTC.

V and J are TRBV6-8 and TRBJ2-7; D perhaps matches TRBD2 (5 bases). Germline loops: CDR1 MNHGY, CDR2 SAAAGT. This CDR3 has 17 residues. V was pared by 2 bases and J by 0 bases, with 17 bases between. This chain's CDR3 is CASSYLPGLRGSYEQYF. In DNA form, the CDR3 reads TGTGCCAGCAGTTACCTCCCAGGACTGCGCGGCTCCTACGAGCAGTACTTC.

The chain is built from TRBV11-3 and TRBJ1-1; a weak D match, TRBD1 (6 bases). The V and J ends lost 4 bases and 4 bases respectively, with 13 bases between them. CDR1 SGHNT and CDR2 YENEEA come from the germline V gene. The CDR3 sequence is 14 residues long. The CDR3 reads CASSSWTDSTEAFF. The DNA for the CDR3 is TGTGCCAGCAGCTCTTGGACAGATAGCACTGAAGCTTTCTTT.

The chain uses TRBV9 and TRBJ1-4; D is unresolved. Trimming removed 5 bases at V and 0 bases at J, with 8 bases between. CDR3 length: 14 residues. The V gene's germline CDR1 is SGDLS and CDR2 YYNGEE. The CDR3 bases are TGTGCCAGCAGTGTTGAAGCAACTAATGAAAAACTGTTTTTT. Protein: CASSVEATNEKLFF. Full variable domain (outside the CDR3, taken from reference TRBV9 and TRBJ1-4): DSGVTQTPKHLITATGQRVTLRCSPRSGDLSVYWYQQSLDQGLQFLIQYYNGEERAKGNILERFSAQQFPDLHSELNLSSLELGDSALYFCASSVEATNEKLFFGSGTQLSVL.

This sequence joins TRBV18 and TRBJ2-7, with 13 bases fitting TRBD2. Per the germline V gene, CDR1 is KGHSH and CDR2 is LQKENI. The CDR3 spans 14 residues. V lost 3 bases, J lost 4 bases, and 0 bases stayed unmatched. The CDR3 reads CASSPTSGGYEQYF. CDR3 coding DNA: TGTGCCAGCTCACCGACTAGCGGGGGGTACGAGCAGTACTTC.

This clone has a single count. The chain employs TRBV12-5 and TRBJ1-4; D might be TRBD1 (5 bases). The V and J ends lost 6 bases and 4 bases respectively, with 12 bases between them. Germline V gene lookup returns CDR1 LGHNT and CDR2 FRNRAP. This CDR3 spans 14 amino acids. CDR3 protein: CASGLGLSNEKLFF. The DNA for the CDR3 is TGTGCTAGTGGGCTGGGACTGAGTAATGAAAAACTGTTTTTT.

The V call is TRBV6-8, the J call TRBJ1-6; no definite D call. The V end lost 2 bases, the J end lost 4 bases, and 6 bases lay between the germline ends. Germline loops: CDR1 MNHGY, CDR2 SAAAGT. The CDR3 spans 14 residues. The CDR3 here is CASSYAGYNSPLHF. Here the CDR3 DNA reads TGTGCCAGCAGTTACGCCGGATATAATTCACCCCTCCACTTT.

The CDR3 DNA reads as TGTGCCAGCAGCCCCCTGTCTGGGGATACGCAGTATTTT. Protein sequence: CASSPLSGDTQYF. This sequence joins TRBV6-7 and TRBJ2-3; no firm D call. TRBV6-7 is an open reading frame, and its role is uncertain. The CDR3 runs 13 residues. Trimming took off 6 bases at V and 6 bases at J, with 13 bases between the two ends.

This chain's CDR3 is CAWRQSSYEQYF. CDR3 sequence (DNA): TGTGCCTGGAGACAGTCCTCCTACGAGCAGTACTTC. The chain uses TRBV30 and TRBJ2-7; no firm D call. V shed 3 bases and J shed 0 bases, with 6 bases lying between them. Germline values: CDR1 GTSNPN, CDR2 SVGIG (reference sequence). This CDR3 is 12 amino acids long. The entire variable domain, with the rest obtained from reference TRBV30 and TRBJ2-7, is as follows: SQTIHQWPATLVQPVGSPLSLECTVEGTSNPNLYWYRQAAGRGLQLLFYSVGIGQISSEVPQNLSASRPQDRQFILSSKKLLLSDSGFYLCAWRQSSYEQYFGPGTRLTVT.

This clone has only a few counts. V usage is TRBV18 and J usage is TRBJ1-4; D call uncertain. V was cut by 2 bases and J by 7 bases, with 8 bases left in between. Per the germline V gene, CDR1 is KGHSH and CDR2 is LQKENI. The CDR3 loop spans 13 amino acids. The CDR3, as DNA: TGTGCCAGCTCACCAACAGACGGTGAAAAACTGTTTTTT. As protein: CASSPTDGEKLFF.

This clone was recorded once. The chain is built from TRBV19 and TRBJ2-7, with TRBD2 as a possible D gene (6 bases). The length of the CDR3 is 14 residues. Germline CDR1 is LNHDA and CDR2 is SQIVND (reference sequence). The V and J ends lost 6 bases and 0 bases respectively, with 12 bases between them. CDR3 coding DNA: TGTGCCAGTAGGACCGGGACTCACTCCTACGAGCAGTACTTC. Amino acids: CASRTGTHSYEQYF.